This TCR beta chain derives from a study of cytomegalovirus exposure and HLA in healthy donors. Per germline, CDR1 MNHNS and CDR2 SASEGT. The CDR3 covers 15 residues. The V end was cut by 1 base, the J end by 10 bases, with 17 bases between. As regards this clone: Antigen unknown.

Study-wide points: Being productive about 87% or about 30% of the time was typical of most TCR beta V segments in an earlier analysis.

With 60 Vbeta and 13 Jbeta primers, the PCR was carried out. The method was immunoSEQ multiplex PCR; TCRdb's version includes in-frame clones alone and lacks a portion of them. Seen here are about 300,000 clones, approximately 90% observed once, and the top ten hold about 4%. V is TRBV6-1 and J is TRBJ2-1; maybe TRBD1 (6 bases). Sequenced input: PBMCs. The clonotype originates from a man aged 40-50 years in good health and CMV-seropositive. CDR3 nucleotides: TGTGCCAGCAGTGAAGGACCGGACAGCCTTTTCGAGCAGTTCTTC. As protein: CASSEGPDSLFEQFF.